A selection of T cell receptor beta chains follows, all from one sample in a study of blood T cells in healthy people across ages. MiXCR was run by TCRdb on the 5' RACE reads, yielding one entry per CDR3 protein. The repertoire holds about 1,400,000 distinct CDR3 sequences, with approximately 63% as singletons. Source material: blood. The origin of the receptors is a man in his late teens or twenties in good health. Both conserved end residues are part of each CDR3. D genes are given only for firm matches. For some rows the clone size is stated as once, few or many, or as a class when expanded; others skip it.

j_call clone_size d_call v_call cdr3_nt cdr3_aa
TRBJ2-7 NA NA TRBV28 TGTGCCAGCAGGGCGAAAGTGGCCCAGTACTTC CASRAKVAQYF
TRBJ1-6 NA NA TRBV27 TGTGCCAGCAGTTTCCTGGATACACCTTCACCCCTCCACTTT CASSFLDTPSPLHF
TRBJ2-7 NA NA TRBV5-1 TGCGCCAGCAGCTTGGCCAGGGGACCTCACTACGAGCAGTACTTC CASSLARGPHYEQYF
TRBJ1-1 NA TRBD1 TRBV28 TGTGCCAGCAGTTTTCCACAGGGGGGGACTGAAGCTTTCTTC CASSFPQGGTEAFF
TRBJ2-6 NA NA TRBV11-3 TGTGCCAGCAGCGAAGCTACAGTCTCTGGGGCCAACGTCCTGACTTTC CASSEATVSGANVLTF
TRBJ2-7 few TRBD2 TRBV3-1 TGTGCCAGCAGCCATAGCGGGAGCTCCTACGAGCAGTACTTC CASSHSGSSYEQYF
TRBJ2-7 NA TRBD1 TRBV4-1 TGCGCCAGCAGCCGCACGACAGGGGAACCCTACGAGCAGTACTTC CASSRTTGEPYEQYF
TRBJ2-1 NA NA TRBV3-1 TGTGCCAGCAGCCAAGAAGTAGGTCTTTCCTCCTACAATGAGCAGTTCTTC CASSQEVGLSSYNEQFF
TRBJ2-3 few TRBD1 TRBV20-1 TGCAGTGCTTTCTCCAGGACAGGGTCTAGCACAGATACGCAGTATTTT CSAFSRTGSSTDTQYF
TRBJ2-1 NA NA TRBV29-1 TGCAGCGTTAATACGAAATCCTCCTACAATGAGCAGTTCTTC CSVNTKSSYNEQFF
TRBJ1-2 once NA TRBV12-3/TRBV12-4 TGTGCCAGCAGTAAGAGGGCGCGGGGCTACACCTTC CASSKRARGYTF
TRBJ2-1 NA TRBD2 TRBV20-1 TGCAGTGCTAGTCATGTAGCGGGGGGTTGCAATGAGCAGTTCTTC CSASHVAGGCNEQFF
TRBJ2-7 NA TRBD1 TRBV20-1 TGCAGTGCTAGAGATCAGGGCAGGGGGCCCTACGAGCAGTACTTC CSARDQGRGPYEQYF
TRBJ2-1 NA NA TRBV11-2 TGTGCCAGCAGCTTAGGAGGAGAGGTGAGGTACAATGAGCAGTTCTTC CASSLGGEVRYNEQFF
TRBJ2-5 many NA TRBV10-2 TGCGCCAGCAGTGATGACAGGAGGTACCAAGAGACCCAGTACTTC CASSDDRRYQETQYF
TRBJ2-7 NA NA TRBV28 TGTGCCAGCAGCGTCGCCGGGGAGTTGAGGTACGAGCAGTACTTC CASSVAGELRYEQYF
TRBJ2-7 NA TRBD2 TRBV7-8 TGTGCCAGCAGCTTAGAGGCGGGGGAGCTCTCCTACGAGCAGTACTTC CASSLEAGELSYEQYF
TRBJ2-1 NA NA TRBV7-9 TGTGCCAGCAGCTTAGTTCCCGGGCCCGTCTACAATGAGCAGTTCTTC CASSLVPGPVYNEQFF
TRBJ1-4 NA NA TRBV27 TGTGCCAGCAGCAGGGTAATGTTTGCAACTAATGAAAAACTGTTTTTT CASSRVMFATNEKLFF
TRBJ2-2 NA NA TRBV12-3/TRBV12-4 TGTGCCAGCAGTTTTATAATCGGGGGCGCCGGGGAGCTGTTTTTT CASSFIIGGAGELFF
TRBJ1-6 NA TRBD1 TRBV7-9 TGTGCCAGCAGCATTACTCTAGGGGGCCTCGGTTCACCCCTCCACTTT CASSITLGGLGSPLHF
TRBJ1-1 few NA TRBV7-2 TGTGCCAGCAGCGGCAGCGGGGGGGGCACTGAAGCTTTCTTT CASSGSGGGTEAFF
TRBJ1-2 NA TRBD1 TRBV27 TGTGCCAGCAGTTTCAGGGGGAGTGGCTATGGCTACACCTTC CASSFRGSGYGYTF
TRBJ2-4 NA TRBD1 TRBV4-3 TGCGCCAGCAGCCAAGATCTGGGGCAGGGGGCAGACATTCAGTACTTC CASSQDLGQGADIQYF
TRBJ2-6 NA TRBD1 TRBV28 TGTGCCAGCACCTCACCCAGGGTAGGGACAGGGGAATCTCCTGGGGCCAACGTCCTGACTTTC CASTSPRVGTGESPGANVLTF
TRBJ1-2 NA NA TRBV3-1 TGTGTCAGCAGCCGAGGACAGACATATGGCTACACCTTC CVSSRGQTYGYTF
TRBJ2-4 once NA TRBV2 TGTGCCAGCAGAAGCCTCAGGACAGCCCTAGCCAAAAACATTCAGTACTTC CASRSLRTALAKNIQYF
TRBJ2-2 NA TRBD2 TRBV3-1 TGTGCCAGCAGCCAATTGACTAGCGTCGGGGAGCTGTTTTTT CASSQLTSVGELFF
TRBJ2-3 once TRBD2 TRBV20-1 TGCAGTGCTATCCAATTAGCGGGAGGGACAGATACGCAGTATTTT CSAIQLAGGTDTQYF
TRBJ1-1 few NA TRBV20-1 TGCAGTGCTAGTTTGGCCACTGAAGCTTTCTTT CSASLATEAFF
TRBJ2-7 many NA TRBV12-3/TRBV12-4 TGTGCCAGCAGTGTCTCCTACGAGCAGTACTTC CASSVSYEQYF
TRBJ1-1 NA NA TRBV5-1 TGCGCCAGCAGCATGAGGAACGACAACACTGAAGCTTTCTTT CASSMRNDNTEAFF
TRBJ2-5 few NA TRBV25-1 TGTGCCAGCAGTGAATCCTTCTCCGGGTGGGGTGAGCAGTACTTC CASSESFSGWGEQYF
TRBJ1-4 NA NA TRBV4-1 TGCGCCAGCAGCCAAGTTTTCCTGATTGAAAAACTGTTTTTT CASSQVFLIEKLFF
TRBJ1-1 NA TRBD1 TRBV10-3 TGTGCCATTACAGGGGGGGACTTGAGCACTGAAGCTTTCTTT CAITGGDLSTEAFF
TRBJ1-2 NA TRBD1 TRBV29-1 TGCAGCGTGGCGGGCCAGGGGGCGGGCTATGGCTACACCTTC CSVAGQGAGYGYTF
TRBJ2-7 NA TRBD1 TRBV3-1 TGTGCCAGCAGACCGGACAGGGGATTAGCATCCTACGAGCAGTACTTC CASRPDRGLASYEQYF
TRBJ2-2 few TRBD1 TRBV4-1 TGCGCCAGCAGCCAAACAGACAGGGACGGGGAGCTGTTTTTT CASSQTDRDGELFF